This T cell receptor (beta chain) was found in a study of cytomegalovirus exposure and HLA in healthy donors. About the study: The 120 validation repertoires, a later analysis reported, used the same platform as the 700 or so repertoires from the first cohort. Notes on the study in general: The authors listed roughly 150 TCR beta chains as cytomegalovirus-associated. Most observed TCR sequences were rare, whereas some public TCRs were detected in many donors.

Donors came from a validation cohort of 90 to 150 subjects, distinct from the first 666-subject cohort. Clones were read by immunoSEQ multiplex PCR, and TCRdb kept only the in-frame ones, dropping some. Here the sample spans 90,000 to 150,000 clones, around 89% being singletons. On this clone itself: Its target is not known.

CDR1 SEHNR and CDR2 FQNEAQ come from the germline V gene (reference sequence). This CDR3 is 16 amino acids long. Trimming removed 6 bases at V and 3 bases at J, with 20 bases between. The chain combines TRBV7-9 with TRBJ1-1; no definite D call. The clonotype comes from a man between 18 and 29 years old in good health and CMV-seronegative. The source material was PBMCs. Here the CDR3 reads CASRSEGWGRDTEAFF. Written as DNA, the CDR3 is TGTGCCAGCAGGTCGGAGGGCTGGGGTAGGGACACTGAAGCTTTCTTT. Variable domain in full (rest from reference TRBV7-9 and TRBJ1-1): DTGVSQNPRHKITKRGQNVTFRCDPISEHNRLYWYRQTLGQGPEFLTYFQNEAQLEKSRLLSDRFSAERPKGSFSTLEIQRTEQGDSAMYLCASRSEGWGRDTEAFFGQGTRLTVV.